The sequence of this T cell receptor beta chain was determined in a study of PD-1 blockade in classical Hodgkin lymphoma. Trimming cost V 6 bases and J 5 bases, with 17 bases left between them. The CDR3 length is 14 residues. Germline CDR1 SGHTA, CDR2 FQGNSA. Every patient experienced relapse after autologous stem cell transplantation, and brentuximab vedotin exposure varied. Relapsed/refractory classical Hodgkin lymphoma patients had complete, partial or progressive responses. Only in-frame clones appear in the TCRdb table, and some are missing; sequencing was by immunoSEQ multiplex PCR. The sample has thousands of clones, around four fifths seen once. Study findings and constraints: Relapsed/refractory patients reportedly had the lowest baseline TCR diversity, below newly diagnosed patients, who were below healthy donors. Similar baseline diversity was found in complete responders and newly diagnosed patients.

In regard to this clone: Its cognate antigen is unknown.

Sample: peripheral blood mononuclear cells (PBMCs), taken at baseline. This clonotype was sampled from a human donor with classical Hodgkin lymphoma. This chain connects TRBV7-2 to TRBJ2-7; the D gene is possibly TRBD2 (6 bases). The CDR3 sequence: CASSTQGLVHEQYF. The CDR3, as DNA: TGTGCCAGCAGTACCCAGGGACTGGTCCACGAGCAGTACTTC.